The 13 T cell receptor beta chains given below trace back to one sample, sequenced in a study of cytomegalovirus exposure and HLA in healthy donors. PCR involved 60 Vbeta and 13 Jbeta primers. Libraries were prepared by immunoSEQ multiplex PCR; TCRdb keeps only in-frame clonotypes and omits some of them. Counted here are about 280,000 clones, about 90% occurring once; the ten biggest clones make up 2% to 3%. Material: PBMCs. The source of these receptors is a woman younger than 30 in good health and CMV-seronegative.

This chain uses TRBV6-4 with TRBJ2-1, with D tentatively TRBD1 (6 bases). The CDR3 loop spans 16 amino acids. V dropped 6 bases and J dropped 3 bases, with 18 bases sitting between them. The germline V gene has CDR1 MRHNA and CDR2 SNTAGT. CDR3 in DNA: TGTGCCAGCAGCGACAGGTGGCAGGTGAACTACAATGAGCAGTTCTTC. Translation gives CASSDRWQVNYNEQFF.

The chain recombines TRBV4-1 with TRBJ2-1, with 9 nucleotides matching TRBD2. J gave up 7 bases and V 4 bases, and 11 bases lay outside the gene matches. Germline values: CDR1 MGHRA, CDR2 YSYEKL. The CDR3 spans 16 residues. The CDR3 region is CASSLRNSGGNNEQFF. CDR3 in DNA: TGCGCCAGCAGCCTGAGAAATAGCGGGGGAAATAATGAGCAGTTCTTC.

The chain employs TRBV7-9 and TRBJ2-3; 7 nucleotides align to TRBD1. V lost 5 bases, J lost 0 bases, and 5 bases stayed unmatched. From germline, CDR1 is SEHNR and CDR2 FQNEAQ (reference sequence). CDR3 length equals 15 residues. Here the CDR3 reads CASSLRDSSTDTQYF. CDR3 DNA: TGTGCCAGCAGCCTCCGGGACAGCAGCACAGATACGCAGTATTTT.

This rearrangement joins TRBV6-5 to TRBJ2-3; tentatively, D is TRBD2 (6 bases). Germline V gene sequence: CDR1 MNHEY, CDR2 SVGAGI. This CDR3 is 13 amino acids long. V was clipped by 11 bases and J by 2 bases, with 14 bases between them. CDR3 sequence reads: CAAGRPLTDTQYF. CDR3 coding DNA: TGTGCCGCGGGGCGGCCTCTCACAGATACGCAGTATTTT.

The chain is built from TRBV2 and TRBJ1-2; TRBD1 agrees at 8 bases. Germline V CDR1 and CDR2: SNHLY, FYNNEI. CDR3 length: 16 residues. J was trimmed by 2 bases and V by 4 bases; bases with no gene match: 9. In DNA, the CDR3 is TGTGCCAGCAGTGCGCGGACAGGGCGATCGAACTATGGCTACACCTTC. Its translation is CASSARTGRSNYGYTF.

This chain links TRBV4-1 with TRBJ1-2; unclear D gene. Trimming pared 1 base from V and 4 bases from J, leaving 13 bases between. The germline gives CDR1 MGHRA, CDR2 YSYEKL. The CDR3 is made up of 15 amino acids. The CDR3 DNA follows: TGCGCCAGCAGCCAAGTGCGGGTTAGCAGCTATGGCTACACCTTC. It encodes CASSQVRVSSYGYTF.

The chain combines TRBV7-8 with TRBJ2-3; 9 nucleotides match TRBD2. The CDR3 contains 14 residues. Trimming at V came to 5 bases and at J to 1 base, leaving 1 base not matched to a gene. Germline loops: CDR1 SGHVS, CDR2 FQNEAQ. The CDR3 nucleotides read TGTGCCAGCAGCGAGCGGGGGGGCACAGATACGCAGTATTTT. Protein sequence: CASSERGGTDTQYF.

V usage is TRBV13 and J usage is TRBJ2-1; D remains ambiguous. Trimming removed 5 bases at V and 8 bases at J, with 13 bases between. From germline, CDR1 is PRHDT and CDR2 FYEKMQ (reference sequence). The CDR3 spans 13 residues. This CDR3 reads CASSPLRTYEQFF. In DNA, the CDR3 is TGTGCCAGCAGCCCCTTACGTACTTATGAGCAGTTCTTC.

The CDR3 nucleotides are TGTGCCTGGAGCAGGGGGCTCCAGACCCAGTACTTC. The encoded protein is CAWSRGLQTQYF. V is TRBV30 and J is TRBJ2-5, with TRBD1 matching 8 bases. Per the germline V gene, CDR1 is GTSNPN and CDR2 is SVGIG (reference sequence). CDR3 length: 12 amino acids. With V trimmed by 3 bases and J by 6 bases, 3 bases remained unmatched.

The V gene is TRBV7-9, the J gene TRBJ2-7, with D hard to call. The germline V gene encodes CDR1 SEHNR and CDR2 FQNEAQ (reference sequence). The CDR3 has 14 residues. Trimming cost V 5 bases and J 2 bases, with 13 bases left between them. CDR3 amino acids: CASSPKFDAYEQYF. For the CDR3, the DNA is TGTGCCAGCAGCCCTAAATTTGATGCCTACGAGCAGTACTTC.

The table lists this clone with a count of one. The genes are TRBV6-5 and TRBJ1-2; TRBD1 matches 8 bases. CDR1 and CDR2 from the germline V gene are MNHEY and SVGAGI. CDR3 size: 14 residues. The trim removed 2 bases at V and 7 bases at J, leaving 6 bases unmatched. As DNA, the CDR3 is TGTGCCAGCAGTTACCAGGGGGCAGGGGGTGGCTACACCTTC. As protein: CASSYQGAGGGYTF.

This clone was seen a few times. This chain joins TRBV5-8 and TRBJ2-3; 13 bases map to TRBD2. CDR1 SGHTS and CDR2 YDEGEE come from the germline V gene. With 2 bases clipped from V and 2 bases from J, the junction kept 5 bases outside the gene matches. The CDR3 is made up of 17 amino acids. The CDR3 is CASSFPGLAGVTDTQYF. The CDR3 nucleotides are TGTGCCAGCAGCTTTCCTGGACTAGCGGGGGTCACAGATACGCAGTATTTT. The full variable domain, its missing parts supplied by reference TRBV5-8 and TRBJ2-3, is EAGVTQSPTHLIKTRGQQATLRCSPISGHTSVYWYQQALGLGLQFLLWYDEGEERNRGNFPPRFSGRQFPNYSSELNVNALELEDSALYLCASSFPGLAGVTDTQYFGPGTRLTVL.

The genes are TRBV5-1 and TRBJ2-3; perhaps TRBD1 as D (6 bases). V lost 3 bases and J lost 0, with 8 bases in between. This CDR3 spans 14 amino acids. From germline, CDR1 is SGHRS and CDR2 YFSETQ. The CDR3 DNA reads as TGCGCCAGCAGCTCAGGACAGAGCACAGATACGCAGTATTTT. Its translation: CASSSGQSTDTQYF.